Included here is one T cell receptor (beta chain) sequence, with context. Its antigen is undetermined. This CDR3 is built from 15 residues. Germline lookup yields CDR1 MDHEN and CDR2 SYDVKM. V lost 6 bases and J lost 7; bases outside the gene matches: 13. This sample was included in a study of T cells in localized non-small cell lung cancer. Study-wide points: Higher adjacent-lung clonality was associated with shorter survival. Uninvolved adjacent lung showed peak T cell clonality, exceeding tumor.

Method: immunoSEQ multiplex PCR; TCRdb's copy keeps in-frame clones and lacks some. This table holds about 78,000 clones, 84% found once. The sample in question was peripheral blood, obtained before any cancer treatment. The sequence was obtained from a man aged 35 to 70 with stage I lung adenocarcinoma. The V gene is TRBV28, the J gene TRBJ1-2, with 8 bases identical to TRBD1. CDR3 loop: CASSRTFQGARGYTF. In DNA form, the CDR3 reads TGTGCCAGCAGCCGTACTTTTCAGGGGGCGCGTGGCTACACCTTC.